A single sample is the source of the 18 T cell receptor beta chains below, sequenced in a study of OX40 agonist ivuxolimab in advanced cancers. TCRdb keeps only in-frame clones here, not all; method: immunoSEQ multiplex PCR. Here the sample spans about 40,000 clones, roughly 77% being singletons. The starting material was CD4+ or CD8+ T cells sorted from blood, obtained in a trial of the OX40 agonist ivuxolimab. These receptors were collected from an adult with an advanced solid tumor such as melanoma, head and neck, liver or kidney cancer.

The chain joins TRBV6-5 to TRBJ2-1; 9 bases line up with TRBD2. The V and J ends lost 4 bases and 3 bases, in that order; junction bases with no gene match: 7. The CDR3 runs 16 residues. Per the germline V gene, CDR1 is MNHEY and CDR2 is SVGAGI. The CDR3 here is CASSFLSSGIYNEQFF. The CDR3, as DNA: TGTGCCAGCAGTTTCCTTTCTAGCGGGATCTACAATGAGCAGTTCTTC.

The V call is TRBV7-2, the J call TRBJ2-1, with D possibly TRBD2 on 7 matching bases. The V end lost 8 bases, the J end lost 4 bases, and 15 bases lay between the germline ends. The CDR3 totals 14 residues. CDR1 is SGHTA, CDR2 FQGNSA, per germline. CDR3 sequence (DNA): TGTGCCAGCTTGGAGGGGGGGATTTACAATGAGCAGTTCTTC. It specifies CASLEGGIYNEQFF.

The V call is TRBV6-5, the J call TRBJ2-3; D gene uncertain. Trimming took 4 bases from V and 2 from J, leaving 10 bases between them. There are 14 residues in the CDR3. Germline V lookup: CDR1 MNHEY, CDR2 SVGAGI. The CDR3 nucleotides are TGTGCCAGCAGTTCCTCGCGGCCCACAGATACGCAGTATTTT. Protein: CASSSSRPTDTQYF.

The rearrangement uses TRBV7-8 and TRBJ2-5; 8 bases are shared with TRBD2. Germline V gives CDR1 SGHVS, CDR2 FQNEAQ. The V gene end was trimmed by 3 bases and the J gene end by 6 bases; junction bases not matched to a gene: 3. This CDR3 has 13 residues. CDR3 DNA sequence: TGTGCCAGCAGCTTGGGACTAGTGAAGACCCAGTACTTC. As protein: CASSLGLVKTQYF.

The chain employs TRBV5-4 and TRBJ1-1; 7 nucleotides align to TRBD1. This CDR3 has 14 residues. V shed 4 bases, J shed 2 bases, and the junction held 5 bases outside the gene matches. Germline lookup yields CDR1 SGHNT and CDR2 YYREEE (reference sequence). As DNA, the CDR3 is TGTGCCAGCAGCCACCGAGGGGGCAACACTGAAGCTTTCTTT. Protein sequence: CASSHRGGNTEAFF.

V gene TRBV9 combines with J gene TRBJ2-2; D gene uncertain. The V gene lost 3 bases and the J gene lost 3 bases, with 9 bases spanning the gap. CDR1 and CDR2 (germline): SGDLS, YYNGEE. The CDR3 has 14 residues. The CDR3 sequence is CASSGLGYTGELFF. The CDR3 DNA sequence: TGTGCCAGCAGCGGGCTCGGCTACACCGGGGAGCTGTTTTTT.

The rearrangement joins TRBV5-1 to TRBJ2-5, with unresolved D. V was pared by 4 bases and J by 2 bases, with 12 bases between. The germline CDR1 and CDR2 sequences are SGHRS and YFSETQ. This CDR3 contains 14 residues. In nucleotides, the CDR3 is TGCGCCAGCAGCCGGATACAATTACAAGAGACCCAGTACTTC. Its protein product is CASSRIQLQETQYF.

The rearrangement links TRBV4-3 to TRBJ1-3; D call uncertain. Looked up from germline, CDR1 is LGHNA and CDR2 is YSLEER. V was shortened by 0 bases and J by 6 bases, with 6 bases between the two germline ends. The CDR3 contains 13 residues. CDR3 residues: CASSQDRINTIYF. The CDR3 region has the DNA TGCGCCAGCAGCCAAGACCGGATAAACACCATATATTTT.

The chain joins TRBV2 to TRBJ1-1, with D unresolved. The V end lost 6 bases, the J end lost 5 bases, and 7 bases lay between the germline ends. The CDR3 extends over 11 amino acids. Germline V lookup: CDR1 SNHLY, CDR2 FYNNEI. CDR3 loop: CASSAVTEAFF. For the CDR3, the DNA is TGTGCCAGCAGCGCGGTGACTGAAGCTTTCTTT.

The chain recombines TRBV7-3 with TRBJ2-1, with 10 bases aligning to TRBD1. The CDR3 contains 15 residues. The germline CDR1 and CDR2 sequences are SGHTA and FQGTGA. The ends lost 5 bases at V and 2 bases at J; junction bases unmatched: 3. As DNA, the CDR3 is TGTGCCAGCAGCCGACAGGGGGCTGCCTACAATGAGCAGTTCTTC. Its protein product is CASSRQGAAYNEQFF.

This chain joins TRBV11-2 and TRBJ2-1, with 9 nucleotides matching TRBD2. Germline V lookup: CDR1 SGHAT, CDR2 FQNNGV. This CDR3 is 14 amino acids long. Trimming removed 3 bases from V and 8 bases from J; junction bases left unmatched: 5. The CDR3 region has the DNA TGTGCCAGCAGCTTTAGCGGGAGCGGGCATGAGCAGTTCTTC. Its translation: CASSFSGSGHEQFF. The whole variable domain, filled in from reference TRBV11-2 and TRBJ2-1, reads EAGVAQSPRYKIIEKRQSVAFWCNPISGHATLYWYQQILGQGPKLLIQFQNNGVVDDSQLPKDRFSAERLKGVDSTLKIQPAKLEDSAVYLCASSFSGSGHEQFFGPGTRLTVL.

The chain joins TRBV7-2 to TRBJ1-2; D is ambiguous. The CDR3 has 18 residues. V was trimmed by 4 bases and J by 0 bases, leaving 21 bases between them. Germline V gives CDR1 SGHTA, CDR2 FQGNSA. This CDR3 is CASSWITSVRKTNYGYTF. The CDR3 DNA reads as TGTGCCAGCAGCTGGATTACATCAGTGAGGAAGACTAACTATGGCTACACCTTC.

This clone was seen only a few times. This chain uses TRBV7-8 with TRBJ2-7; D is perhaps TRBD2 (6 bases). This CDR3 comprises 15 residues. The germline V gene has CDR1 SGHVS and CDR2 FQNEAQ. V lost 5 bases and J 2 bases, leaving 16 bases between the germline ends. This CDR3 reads CASSQLAGTTYEQYF. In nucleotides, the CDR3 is TGTGCCAGCAGCCAACTAGCCGGGACCACCTACGAGCAGTACTTC.

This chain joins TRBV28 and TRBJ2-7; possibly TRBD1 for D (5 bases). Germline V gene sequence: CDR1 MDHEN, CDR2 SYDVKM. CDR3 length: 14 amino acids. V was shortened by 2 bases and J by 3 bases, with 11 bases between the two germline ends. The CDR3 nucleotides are TGTGCCAGCAGTTTAGTACAGGTAGTCTACGAGCAGTACTTC. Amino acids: CASSLVQVVYEQYF.

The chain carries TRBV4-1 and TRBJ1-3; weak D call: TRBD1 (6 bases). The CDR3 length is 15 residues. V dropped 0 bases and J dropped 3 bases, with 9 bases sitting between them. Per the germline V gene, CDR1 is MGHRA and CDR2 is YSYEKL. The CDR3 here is CASSQEGAGGNTIYF. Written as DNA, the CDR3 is TGCGCCAGCAGCCAAGAGGGGGCAGGTGGAAACACCATATATTTT.

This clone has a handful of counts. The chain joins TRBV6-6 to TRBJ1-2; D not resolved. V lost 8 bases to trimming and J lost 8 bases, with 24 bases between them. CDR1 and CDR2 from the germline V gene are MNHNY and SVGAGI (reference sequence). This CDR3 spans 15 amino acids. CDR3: CASCSGISSSEGYTF. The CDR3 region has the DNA TGTGCCAGCTGCTCCGGGATCTCTTCCTCGGAGGGCTACACCTTC.

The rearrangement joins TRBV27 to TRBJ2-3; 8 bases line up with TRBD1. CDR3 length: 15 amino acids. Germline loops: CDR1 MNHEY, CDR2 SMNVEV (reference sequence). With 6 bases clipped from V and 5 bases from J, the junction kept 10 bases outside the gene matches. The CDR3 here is CASRLRRTGGDTQYF. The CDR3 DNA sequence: TGTGCCAGCAGACTTCGACGCACAGGGGGAGATACGCAGTATTTT.

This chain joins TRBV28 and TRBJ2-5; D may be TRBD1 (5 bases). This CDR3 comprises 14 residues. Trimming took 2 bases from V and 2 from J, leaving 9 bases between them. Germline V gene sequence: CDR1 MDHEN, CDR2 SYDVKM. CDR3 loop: CASSLGAAQETQYF. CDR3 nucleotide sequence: TGTGCCAGCAGTTTAGGGGCAGCGCAAGAGACCCAGTACTTC.